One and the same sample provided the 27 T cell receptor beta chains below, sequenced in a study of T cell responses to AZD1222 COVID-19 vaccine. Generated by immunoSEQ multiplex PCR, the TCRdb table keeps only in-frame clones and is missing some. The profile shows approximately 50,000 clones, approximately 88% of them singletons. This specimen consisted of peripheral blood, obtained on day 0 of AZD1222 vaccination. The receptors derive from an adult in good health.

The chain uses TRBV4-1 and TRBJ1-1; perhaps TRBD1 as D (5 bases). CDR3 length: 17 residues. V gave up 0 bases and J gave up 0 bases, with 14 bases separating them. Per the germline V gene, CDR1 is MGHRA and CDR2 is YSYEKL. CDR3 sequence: CASSQDRQGFMNTEAFF. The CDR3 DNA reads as TGCGCCAGCAGCCAAGATAGGCAGGGCTTTATGAACACTGAAGCTTTCTTT.

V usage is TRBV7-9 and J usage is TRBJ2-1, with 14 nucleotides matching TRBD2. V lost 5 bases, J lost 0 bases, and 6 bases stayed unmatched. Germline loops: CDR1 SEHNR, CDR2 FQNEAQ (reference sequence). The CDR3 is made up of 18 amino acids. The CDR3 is CASSGLAGGSSSYNEQFF. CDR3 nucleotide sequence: TGTGCCAGCAGCGGACTAGCGGGAGGCTCAAGCTCCTACAATGAGCAGTTCTTC.

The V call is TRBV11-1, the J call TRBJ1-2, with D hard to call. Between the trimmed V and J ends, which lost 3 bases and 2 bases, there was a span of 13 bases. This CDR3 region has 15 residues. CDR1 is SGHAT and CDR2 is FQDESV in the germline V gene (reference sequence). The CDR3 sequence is CASSFDGSENYGYTF. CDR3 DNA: TGTGCCAGCAGCTTCGACGGTAGTGAAAACTATGGCTACACCTTC.

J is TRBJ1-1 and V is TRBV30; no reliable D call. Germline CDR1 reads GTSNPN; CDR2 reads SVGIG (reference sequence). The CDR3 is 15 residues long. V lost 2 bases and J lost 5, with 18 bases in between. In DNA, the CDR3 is TGTGCCTGGAGTCCTACAACGAGGCTGGGTACTGAAGCTTTCTTT. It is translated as CAWSPTTRLGTEAFF. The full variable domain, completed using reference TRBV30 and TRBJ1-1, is SQTIHQWPATLVQPVGSPLSLECTVEGTSNPNLYWYRQAAGRGLQLLFYSVGIGQISSEVPQNLSASRPQDRQFILSSKKLLLSDSGFYLCAWSPTTRLGTEAFFGQGTRLTVV.

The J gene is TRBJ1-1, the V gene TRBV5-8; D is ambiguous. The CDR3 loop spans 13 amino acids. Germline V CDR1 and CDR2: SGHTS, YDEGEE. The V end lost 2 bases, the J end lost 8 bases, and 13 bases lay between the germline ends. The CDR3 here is CASSLNRGREAFF. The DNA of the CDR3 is TGTGCCAGCAGCTTAAACAGAGGGAGGGAAGCTTTCTTT.

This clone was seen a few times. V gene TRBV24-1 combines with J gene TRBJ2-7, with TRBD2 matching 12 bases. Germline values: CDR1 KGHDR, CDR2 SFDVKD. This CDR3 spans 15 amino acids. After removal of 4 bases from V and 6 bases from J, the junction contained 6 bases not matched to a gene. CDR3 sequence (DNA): TGTGCCACCAGTGACGGACTAGCGGGATACCTCGAGCAGTACTTC. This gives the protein CATSDGLAGYLEQYF.

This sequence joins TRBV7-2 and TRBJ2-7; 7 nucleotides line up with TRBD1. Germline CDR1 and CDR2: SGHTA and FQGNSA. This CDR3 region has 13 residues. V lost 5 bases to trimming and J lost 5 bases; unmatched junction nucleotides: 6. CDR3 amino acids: CASSAQGIHEQYF. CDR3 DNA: TGTGCCAGCAGCGCACAGGGGATCCACGAGCAGTACTTC.

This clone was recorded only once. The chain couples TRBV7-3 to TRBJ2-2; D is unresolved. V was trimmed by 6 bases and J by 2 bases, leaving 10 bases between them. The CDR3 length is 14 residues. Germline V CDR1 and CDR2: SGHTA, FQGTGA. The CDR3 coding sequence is TGTGCCAGCAGTGCCCAAGCTAACACCGGGGAGCTGTTTTTT. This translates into CASSAQANTGELFF. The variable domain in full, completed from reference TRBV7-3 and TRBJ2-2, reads GAGVSQTPSNKVTEKGKYVELRCDPISGHTALYWYRQSLGQGPEFLIYFQGTGAADDSGLPNDRFFAVRPEGSVSTLKIQRTERGDSAVYLCASSAQANTGELFFGEGSRLTVL.

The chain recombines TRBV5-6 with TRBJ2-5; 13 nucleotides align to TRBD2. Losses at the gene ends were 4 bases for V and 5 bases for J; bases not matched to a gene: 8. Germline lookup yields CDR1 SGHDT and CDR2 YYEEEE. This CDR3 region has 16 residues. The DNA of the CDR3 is TGTGCCAGCAGCGGTACTAGCGGGAGGGCCTTCGAGACCCAGTACTTC. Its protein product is CASSGTSGRAFETQYF.

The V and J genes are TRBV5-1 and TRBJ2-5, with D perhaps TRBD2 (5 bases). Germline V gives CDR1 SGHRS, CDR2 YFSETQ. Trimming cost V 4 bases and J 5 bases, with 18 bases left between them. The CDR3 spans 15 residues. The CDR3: CASSAEGLGWETQYF. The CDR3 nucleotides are TGCGCCAGCAGCGCCGAGGGTTTAGGTTGGGAGACCCAGTACTTC.

The CDR3 spells CAISDQGQAKNIQYF. The DNA for the CDR3 is TGTGCCATCAGTGACCAGGGCCAAGCCAAAAACATTCAGTACTTC. V is TRBV10-3 and J is TRBJ2-4, with D perhaps matching TRBD1 (5 bases). Looked up from germline, CDR1 is ENHRY and CDR2 is SYGVKD. CDR3 length equals 15 residues. V was trimmed by 3 bases and J by 0 bases, leaving 9 bases between them.

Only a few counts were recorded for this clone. CDR3: CASSQGRGRGYGYTF. CDR3 coding DNA: TGCGCCAGCAGCCAAGGCAGGGGCCGGGGCTATGGCTACACCTTC. The genes are TRBV4-1 and TRBJ1-2, with D perhaps TRBD1 (6 bases). V gave up 1 base and J gave up 4 bases, with 13 bases separating them. Germline V gives CDR1 MGHRA, CDR2 YSYEKL. The CDR3 totals 15 residues.

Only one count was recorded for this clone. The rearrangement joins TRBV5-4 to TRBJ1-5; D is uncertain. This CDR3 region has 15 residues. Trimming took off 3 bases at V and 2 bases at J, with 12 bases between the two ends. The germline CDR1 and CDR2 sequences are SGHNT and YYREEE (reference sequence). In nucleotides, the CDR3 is TGTGCCAGCAGCTCTGGTGGAGGGCGCAATCAGCCCCAGCATTTT. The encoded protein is CASSSGGGRNQPQHF.

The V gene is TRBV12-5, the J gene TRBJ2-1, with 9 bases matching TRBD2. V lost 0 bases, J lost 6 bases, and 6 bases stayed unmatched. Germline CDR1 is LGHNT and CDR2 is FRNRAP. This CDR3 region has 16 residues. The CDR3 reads CASGLVLAGEVNEQFF. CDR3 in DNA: TGTGCTAGTGGTTTGGTTTTAGCGGGAGAAGTCAATGAGCAGTTCTTC.

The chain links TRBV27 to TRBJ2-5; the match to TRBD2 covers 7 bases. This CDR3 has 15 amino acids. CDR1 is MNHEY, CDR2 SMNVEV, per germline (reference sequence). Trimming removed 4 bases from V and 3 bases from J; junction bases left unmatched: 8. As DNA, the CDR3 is TGTGCCAGCAGTTCCCCCGGGAGGATAAAAGAGACCCAGTACTTC. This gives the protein CASSSPGRIKETQYF.

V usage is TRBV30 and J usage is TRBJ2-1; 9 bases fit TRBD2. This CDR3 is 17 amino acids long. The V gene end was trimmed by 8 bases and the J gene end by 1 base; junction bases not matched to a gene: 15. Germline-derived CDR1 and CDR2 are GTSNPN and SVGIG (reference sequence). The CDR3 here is CAVPRAGGPRSYNEQFF. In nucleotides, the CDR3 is TGTGCCGTCCCTAGGGCGGGAGGGCCGAGATCCTACAATGAGCAGTTCTTC.

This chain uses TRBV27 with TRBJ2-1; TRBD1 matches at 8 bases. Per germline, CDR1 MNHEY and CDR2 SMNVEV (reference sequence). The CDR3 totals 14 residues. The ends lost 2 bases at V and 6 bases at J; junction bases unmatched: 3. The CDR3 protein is CASSLTGTGNEQFF. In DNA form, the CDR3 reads TGTGCCAGCAGTTTAACCGGGACAGGCAATGAGCAGTTCTTC.

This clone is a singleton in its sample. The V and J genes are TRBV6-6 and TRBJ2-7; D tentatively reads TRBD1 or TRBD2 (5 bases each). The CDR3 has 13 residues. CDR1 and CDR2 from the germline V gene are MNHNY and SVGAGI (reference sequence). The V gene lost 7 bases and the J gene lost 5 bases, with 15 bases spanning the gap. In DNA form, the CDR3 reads TGTGCCAGCACCGAGAGGGGCGGCGACGAGCAGTACTTC. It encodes CASTERGGDEQYF.

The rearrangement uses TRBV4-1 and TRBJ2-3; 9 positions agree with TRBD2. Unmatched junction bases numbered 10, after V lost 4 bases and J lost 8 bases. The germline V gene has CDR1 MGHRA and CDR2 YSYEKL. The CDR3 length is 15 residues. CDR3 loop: CASSPPTSGRGTQYF. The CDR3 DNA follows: TGCGCCAGCAGCCCACCGACTAGCGGCCGGGGTACGCAGTATTTT.

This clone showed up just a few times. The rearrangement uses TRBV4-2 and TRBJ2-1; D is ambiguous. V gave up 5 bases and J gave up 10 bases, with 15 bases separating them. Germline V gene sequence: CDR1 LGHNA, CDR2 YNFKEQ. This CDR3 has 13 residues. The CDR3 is CASSVDHNGEQFF. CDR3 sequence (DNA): TGTGCCAGCAGCGTAGACCACAATGGCGAGCAGTTCTTC.

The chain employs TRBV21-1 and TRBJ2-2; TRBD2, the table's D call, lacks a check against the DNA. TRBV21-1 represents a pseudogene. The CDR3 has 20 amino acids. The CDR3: CASSKCPTASGRASTGELFF. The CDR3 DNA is TGTGCCAGCAGCAAATGCCCGACAGCTAGCGGGAGGGCCTCCACCGGGGAGCTGTTTTTT.

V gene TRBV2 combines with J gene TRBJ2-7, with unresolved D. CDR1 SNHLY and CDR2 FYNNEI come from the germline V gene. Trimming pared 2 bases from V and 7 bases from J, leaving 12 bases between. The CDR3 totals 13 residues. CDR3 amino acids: CASSERVTKEQYF. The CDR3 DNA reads TGTGCCAGCAGTGAAAGGGTAACTAAAGAGCAGTACTTC.

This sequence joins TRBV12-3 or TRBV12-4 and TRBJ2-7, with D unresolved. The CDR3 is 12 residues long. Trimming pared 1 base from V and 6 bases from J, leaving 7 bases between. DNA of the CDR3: TGTGCCAGCAGTTTAGGACCAGGCGAGCAGTACTTC. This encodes CASSLGPGEQYF.

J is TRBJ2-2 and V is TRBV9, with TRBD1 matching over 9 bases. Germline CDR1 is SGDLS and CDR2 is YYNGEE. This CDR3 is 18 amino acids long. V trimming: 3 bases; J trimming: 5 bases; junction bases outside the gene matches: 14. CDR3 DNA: TGTGCCAGCAGCGGTCGTCCCGGGACAGGGTTCGGTACCGGGGAGCTGTTTTTT. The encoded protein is CASSGRPGTGFGTGELFF.

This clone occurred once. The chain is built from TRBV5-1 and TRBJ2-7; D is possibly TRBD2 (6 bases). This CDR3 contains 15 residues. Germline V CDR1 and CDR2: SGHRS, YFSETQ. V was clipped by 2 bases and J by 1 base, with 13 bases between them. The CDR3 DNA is TGCGCCAGCAGCTTAGGGAGTAGCGGATCCTACGAGCAGTACTTC. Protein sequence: CASSLGSSGSYEQYF.

CDR3 sequence (DNA): TGTGCCAGTCAGGGGGCTTCAGTATTGGGAAACACCATATATTTT. Its protein is CASQGASVLGNTIYF. V and J are TRBV6-5 and TRBJ1-3; 8 positions match TRBD1. The germline gives CDR1 MNHEY, CDR2 SVGAGI. V trimming: 9 bases; J trimming: 4 bases; junction bases outside the gene matches: 11. The CDR3 covers 15 residues.

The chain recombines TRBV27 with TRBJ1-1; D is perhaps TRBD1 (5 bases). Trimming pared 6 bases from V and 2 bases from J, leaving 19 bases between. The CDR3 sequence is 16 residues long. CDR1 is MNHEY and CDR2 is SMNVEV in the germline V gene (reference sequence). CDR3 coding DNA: TGTGCCAGCAGGGGGCTTGCTTCAACTTCAAACACTGAAGCTTTCTTT. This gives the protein CASRGLASTSNTEAFF.